This T cell receptor beta chain stems from a study of T cells in Graves' hyperthyroidism and ophthalmopathy. The V gene lost 3 bases and the J gene lost 4 bases, with 12 bases spanning the gap. The CDR3 runs 15 residues. Exclusion criteria comprised uncontrolled infection, other autoimmune disease, pregnancy or lactation. The TCR beta CDR3 regions underwent amplification using RNA transcripts as the source. A set of HTBI primers served as the primers for a first-round RT-PCR of the TCR CDR3. TCRdb itself ran the multiplex PCR reads through MiXCR, one entry per CDR3 protein. Of hundreds of thousands of distinct CDR3 sequences listed, 38% were seen once; the top ten hold approximately 8.7%.

The sample comprised blood. This sequence joins TRBV12-3 or TRBV12-4 and TRBJ2-2; D perhaps matches TRBD1 (5 bases). The receptor comes from a young man with Graves' hyperthyroidism. The CDR3 protein is CASSFLQGSTGELFF. For the CDR3, the DNA is TGTGCCAGCAGTTTCTTGCAGGGTAGCACCGGGGAGCTGTTTTTT.